These 17 T cell receptor beta chains came from one sample sequenced in a study of T cell responses to AZD1222 COVID-19 vaccine. The method was immunoSEQ multiplex PCR; TCRdb's version includes in-frame clones alone and lacks a portion of them. The data contain approximately 100,000 clones, less than 90% of them seen just once; the ten biggest clones take up approximately 15%. The material sequenced was peripheral blood, taken on day 0 of AZD1222 vaccination. All receptors come from an adult in good health.

This clone was detected a few times. This chain joins TRBV5-4 and TRBJ2-1, with 10 bases lining up with TRBD2. This CDR3 is built from 16 residues. The trim removed 4 bases at V and 10 bases at J, leaving 14 bases unmatched. Germline V gene sequence: CDR1 SGHNT, CDR2 YYREEE (reference sequence). In DNA, the CDR3 is TGTGCCAGCAGCGCAGGACTAGCGGTCCAACCGGGGGAGCAGTTCTTC. Protein sequence: CASSAGLAVQPGEQFF.

The rearrangement joins TRBV5-6 to TRBJ2-5; perhaps TRBD2 as D (6 bases). Trimming pared 4 bases from V and 5 bases from J, leaving 15 bases between. The CDR3 contains 14 residues. Looked up from germline, CDR1 is SGHDT and CDR2 is YYEEEE. The CDR3 sequence: CASSTGPGEETQYF. The CDR3 nucleotides are TGTGCCAGCAGCACGGGTCCGGGAGAGGAGACCCAGTACTTC.

This clone was detected once. The chain employs TRBV10-3 and TRBJ2-1; 12 positions agree with TRBD2. The CDR3 totals 16 residues. V was pared by 1 base and J by 4 bases, with 2 bases of the junction left unmatched. The germline V gene encodes CDR1 ENHRY and CDR2 SYGVKD. This CDR3 reads CAISELTSGGYNEQFF. CDR3 DNA sequence: TGTGCCATCAGTGAGTTGACTAGCGGGGGTTACAATGAGCAGTTCTTC.

The chain links TRBV7-8 to TRBJ1-1; perhaps TRBD1 as D (6 bases). The CDR3 totals 17 residues. V lost 3 bases and J 0 bases, leaving 17 bases between the germline ends. The germline CDR1 and CDR2 sequences are SGHVS and FQNEAQ. CDR3 in amino acids: CASSFGGGRDMNTEAFF. The CDR3 DNA reads TGTGCCAGCAGCTTCGGCGGGGGCCGCGACATGAACACTGAAGCTTTCTTT.

V gene TRBV6-2 or TRBV6-3 combines with J gene TRBJ1-4; no reliable D call. In germline, CDR1 is MNHEY, CDR2 SVGEGT. The CDR3 is 16 amino acids. V lost 0 bases, J lost 0 bases, and 8 bases lay in between. CDR3 in amino acids: CASSYSRAATNEKLFF. DNA of the CDR3: TGTGCCAGCAGTTACTCGAGGGCAGCAACTAATGAAAAACTGTTTTTT.

The chain joins TRBV5-1 to TRBJ2-7, with TRBD2 matching over 7 bases. J lost 5 bases, V lost 5 bases, and 10 bases had no gene match. CDR3 length: 14 residues. Germline values: CDR1 SGHRS, CDR2 YFSETQ. The CDR3 here is CASRMTPGGDEQYF. The CDR3, as DNA: TGCGCCAGCAGGATGACCCCGGGAGGAGACGAGCAGTACTTC.

The genes are TRBV28 and TRBJ1-6; weak D call: TRBD1 (5 bases). The CDR3 is 14 residues long. The germline V and J ends were trimmed by 2 bases and 7 bases, with 9 bases remaining between them. Germline values: CDR1 MDHEN, CDR2 SYDVKM. The CDR3 reads CASSLPDSNSPLHF. In DNA, the CDR3 is TGTGCCAGCAGTTTACCCGACAGCAATTCACCCCTCCACTTT.

This chain joins TRBV18 and TRBJ1-3, with 7 bases lining up with TRBD1. Losses at the gene ends were 3 bases for V and 0 bases for J; bases not matched to a gene: 5. Looked up from germline, CDR1 is KGHSH and CDR2 is LQKENI. This CDR3 contains 16 residues. The CDR3 reads CASSPAGGTSGNTIYF. The CDR3 DNA reads as TGTGCCAGCTCACCCGCAGGGGGAACCTCTGGAAACACCATATATTTT.

This chain uses TRBV7-3 with TRBJ2-7; possibly TRBD1 or TRBD2 for D (5 bases each). Per germline, CDR1 SGHTA and CDR2 FQGTGA. This CDR3 contains 15 residues. The V gene lost 2 bases and the J gene lost 3 bases, with 14 bases spanning the gap. The CDR3 sequence is CASSLEGPIVYEQYF. The CDR3 region has the DNA TGTGCCAGCAGCTTAGAGGGGCCCATCGTCTACGAGCAGTACTTC.

The rearrangement joins TRBV18 to TRBJ2-1; D unresolved. The V and J ends lost 3 bases and 7 bases respectively, with 10 bases between them. Germline values: CDR1 KGHSH, CDR2 LQKENI. The CDR3 totals 13 residues. CDR3: CASSPGESNEQFF. The CDR3, as DNA: TGTGCCAGCTCACCTGGGGAAAGTAATGAGCAGTTCTTC.

The rearrangement joins TRBV9 to TRBJ1-2; D may be TRBD1 (5 bases). The CDR3 runs to 14 residues. Germline V gene data show CDR1 as SGDLS and CDR2 as YYNGEE. Trimming removed 6 bases at V and 4 bases at J, with 16 bases between. CDR3 sequence (DNA): TGTGCCAGCACTCCAGCCGGGGCAGGCTATGGCTACACCTTC. It encodes CASTPAGAGYGYTF.

The rearrangement links TRBV27 to TRBJ1-5, with D uncertain. V shed 3 bases and J shed 5 bases, with 14 bases lying between them. Looked up from germline, CDR1 is MNHEY and CDR2 is SMNVEV (reference sequence). The CDR3 runs 15 residues. CDR3 in DNA: TGTGCCAGCAGTTTTAACCGGAGACCGGATCAGCCCCAGCATTTT. Translation: CASSFNRRPDQPQHF.

The chain employs TRBV5-4 and TRBJ1-1; 11 bases agree with TRBD1. There are 15 residues in the CDR3. CDR1 and CDR2 from the germline V gene are SGHNT and YYREEE (reference sequence). V lost 3 bases to trimming and J lost 4 bases; unmatched junction nucleotides: 5. The DNA for the CDR3 is TGTGCCAGCAGCTGGGGGACAGGGGGATTCACTGAAGCTTTCTTT. Its protein product is CASSWGTGGFTEAFF.

The chain has TRBV11-2 and TRBJ2-7; 12 bases match TRBD2. The junction had 6 bases not matched to a gene; V was cut back by 3 bases and J by 3 bases. Per germline, CDR1 SGHAT and CDR2 FQNNGV. This CDR3 region has 16 residues. In DNA, the CDR3 is TGTGCCAGCAGCTTTATACAGGGACTAGCGGGCTACGAGCAGTACTTC. Translating it yields CASSFIQGLAGYEQYF.

V is TRBV3-1 (or the pseudogene TRBV3-2) and J is TRBJ2-1, with D hard to call. There are 13 residues in the CDR3. Trimming stripped 2 bases from V and 5 bases from J, with 7 bases between. The V gene's germline CDR1 is LGHDT and CDR2 YNNKEL (reference sequence). The CDR3 sequence: CASSQQMNNEQFF. Written as DNA, the CDR3 is TGTGCCAGCAGCCAACAGATGAACAATGAGCAGTTCTTC.

This sequence joins TRBV29-1 and TRBJ2-3, with 9 bases fitting TRBD2. The CDR3 runs to 15 residues. Germline-derived CDR1 and CDR2 are SQVTM and ANQGSEA. The J segment lost 4 bases and the V segment lost 4 bases, leaving 9 bases of the junction unmatched. DNA of the CDR3: TGCAGCGTTGGAAACCGGCTAGCGGGACCAGATACGCAGTATTTT. Translation: CSVGNRLAGPDTQYF.

The chain joins TRBV19 to TRBJ1-2, with D tentatively TRBD1 (5 bases). This CDR3 has 13 residues. The V end was cut by 3 bases, the J end by 6 bases, with 11 bases between. Germline-derived CDR1 and CDR2 are LNHDA and SQIVND (reference sequence). The CDR3 loop is CASSMLQGDGYTF. DNA of the CDR3: TGTGCCAGTAGTATGCTGCAGGGAGATGGCTACACCTTC.